This passage covers 12 T cell receptor beta chains from one sample sequenced in a study of blood T cell repertoires in COVID-19 (dated by TCRdb to 2020 to 2021). The protocol used for the library was the immunoSEQ multiplex PCR assay. The table comes from immuneACCESS by way of TCRdb, which keeps in-frame sequences with V and J called. Part of the clones is missing from these tables; in studies checked, under half for an unresolved V gene and the rest for unknown reasons. The sample has some 260,000 clones on record, around 82% of them singletons. The ten largest account for roughly 3% of the sample. The sample consisted of peripheral blood. These receptors all come from a young woman with acute or convalescent COVID-19.

The V and J genes are TRBV19 and TRBJ1-2, with 8 bases identical to TRBD1. The CDR3 is 14 residues long. The V gene end was trimmed by 4 bases and the J gene end by 8 bases; junction bases not matched to a gene: 9. Germline loops: CDR1 LNHDA, CDR2 SQIVND (reference sequence). This chain's CDR3 is CASSTDRGRMGYTF. The CDR3 coding sequence is TGTGCCAGTAGTACAGACAGGGGACGAATGGGCTACACCTTC.

This chain connects TRBV29-1 to TRBJ2-5; perhaps TRBD1 as D (6 bases). The CDR3 contains 12 residues. The V end lost 1 base, the J end lost 5 bases, and 8 bases lay between the germline ends. CDR1 is SQVTM and CDR2 is ANQGSEA in the germline V gene. CDR3 region: CSVEAGEETQYF. CDR3 DNA sequence: TGCAGCGTTGAAGCAGGGGAGGAGACCCAGTACTTC.

The CDR3 coding sequence is TGTGCCAGCAGCCAAGATCTCCCTAGCGGCCAAGAGACCCAGTACTTC. Its protein product is CASSQDLPSGQETQYF. V usage is TRBV4-2 and J usage is TRBJ2-5, with 7 bases identical to TRBD2. The V and J ends lost 0 bases and 1 base, in that order; junction bases with no gene match: 5. This CDR3 has 16 residues. Per germline, CDR1 LGHNA and CDR2 YNFKEQ.

In this sample, this clone turned up a few times. This chain joins TRBV5-1 and TRBJ2-1, with 7 bases that match TRBD1. The CDR3 is made up of 17 amino acids. V shed 4 bases and J 9 bases; nucleotides not matched to a gene: 19. The V gene's germline CDR1 is SGHRS and CDR2 YFSETQ. CDR3: CASSPSATGMGVGEQFF. Written as DNA, the CDR3 is TGCGCCAGCAGCCCCAGCGCGACAGGGATGGGGGTGGGTGAGCAGTTCTTC.

This clone was observed once. V gene TRBV29-1 combines with J gene TRBJ2-5; 7 nucleotides agree with TRBD1. V shed 2 bases, J shed 3 bases, and the junction held 3 bases outside the gene matches. Germline loops: CDR1 SQVTM, CDR2 ANQGSEA. The CDR3 is made up of 13 amino acids. The CDR3: CSVERDRKETQYF. The CDR3 DNA sequence: TGCAGCGTTGAACGGGACAGAAAAGAGACCCAGTACTTC.

The J gene is TRBJ2-5, the V gene TRBV19; tentative D call: TRBD2 (6 bases). The CDR3 sequence is 13 residues long. Germline CDR1 reads LNHDA; CDR2 reads SQIVND (reference sequence). V lost 3 bases to trimming and J lost 5 bases, with 10 bases between them. CDR3 sequence: CASSMVLAETQYF. CDR3 in DNA: TGTGCCAGTAGTATGGTCCTAGCGGAGACCCAGTACTTC.

This sequence joins TRBV24-1 and TRBJ2-7; weak D call: TRBD2 (5 bases). CDR3 length: 13 amino acids. V was pared by 7 bases and J by 6 bases, with 15 bases between. The V gene's germline CDR1 is KGHDR and CDR2 SFDVKD. The CDR3 protein is CATSTGLGVEQYF. The CDR3, as DNA: TGTGCCACCAGCACGGGCCTCGGGGTCGAGCAGTACTTC.

This clone turned up a few times. The chain has TRBV4-3 and TRBJ2-3, with 11 bases aligning to TRBD2. CDR3 length: 18 residues. Germline values: CDR1 LGHNA, CDR2 YSLEER. The V gene end was trimmed by 3 bases and the J gene end by 2 bases; junction bases not matched to a gene: 10. The DNA for the CDR3 is TGCGCCAGCAGCCAGCGCCTTAGCGGGAGGGGGGACACAGATACGCAGTATTTT. Its protein is CASSQRLSGRGDTDTQYF.

The J gene is TRBJ2-5, the V gene TRBV5-1, with D uncertain. Deletions cut 2 bases from V and 0 bases from J, with 11 bases between. Germline V lookup: CDR1 SGHRS, CDR2 YFSETQ. The CDR3 has 15 amino acids. The CDR3 is CASSFRGRYQETQYF. For the CDR3, the DNA is TGCGCCAGCAGCTTTCGCGGAAGGTACCAAGAGACCCAGTACTTC.

The rearrangement joins TRBV6-2 or TRBV6-3 to TRBJ1-3, with 7 bases that match TRBD1. CDR1 is MNHEY, CDR2 SVGEGT, per germline. V lost 0 bases, J lost 4 bases, and 6 bases stayed unmatched. This CDR3 is built from 16 residues. The CDR3 here is CASSYSTGSRGNTIYF. CDR3 in DNA: TGTGCCAGCAGTTACTCGACAGGGTCTAGAGGAAACACCATATATTTT.

On this clone itself: Other DNA sequences in this specimen translate into the identical CDR3. CDR3 region: CASSLGLAGVYEQYF. The CDR3 bases are TGTGCCAGCAGTCTAGGACTAGCGGGAGTGTACGAGCAGTACTTC. The rearrangement joins TRBV11-2 to TRBJ2-7; 13 bases are a match to TRBD2. Germline V gene data show CDR1 as SGHAT and CDR2 as FQNNGV. Losses at the gene ends were 6 bases for V and 4 bases for J; bases not matched to a gene: 6. The CDR3 spans 15 residues.

Concerning this clone: The sample holds other DNA sequences that translate to the same CDR3. The CDR3 bases are TGTGCCAGCTCACCACCGGGGGGAGAAGAGACCCAGTACTTC. Protein sequence: CASSPPGGEETQYF. The chain couples TRBV18 to TRBJ2-5; D is possibly TRBD2 (6 bases). V was pared by 0 bases and J by 3 bases, with 8 bases between. The germline gives CDR1 KGHSH, CDR2 LQKENI. This CDR3 is 14 amino acids long.